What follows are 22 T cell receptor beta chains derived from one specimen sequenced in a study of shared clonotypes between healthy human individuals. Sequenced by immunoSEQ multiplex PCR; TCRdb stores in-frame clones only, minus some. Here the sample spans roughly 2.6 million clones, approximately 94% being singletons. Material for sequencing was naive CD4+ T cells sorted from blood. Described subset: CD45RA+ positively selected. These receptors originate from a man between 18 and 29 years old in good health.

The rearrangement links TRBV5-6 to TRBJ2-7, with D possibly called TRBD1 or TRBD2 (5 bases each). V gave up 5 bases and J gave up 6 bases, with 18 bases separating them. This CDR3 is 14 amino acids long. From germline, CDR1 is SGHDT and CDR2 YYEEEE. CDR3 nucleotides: TGTGCCAGCAGTGACCCCGGCAGGGCGGGCGAGCAGTACTTC. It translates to CASSDPGRAGEQYF. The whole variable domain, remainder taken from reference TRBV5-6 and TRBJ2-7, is DAGVTQSPTHLIKTRGQQVTLRCSPKSGHDTVSWYQQALGQGPQFIFQYYEEEERQRGNFPDRFSGHQFPNYSSELNVNALLLGDSALYLCASSDPGRAGEQYFGPGTRLTVT.

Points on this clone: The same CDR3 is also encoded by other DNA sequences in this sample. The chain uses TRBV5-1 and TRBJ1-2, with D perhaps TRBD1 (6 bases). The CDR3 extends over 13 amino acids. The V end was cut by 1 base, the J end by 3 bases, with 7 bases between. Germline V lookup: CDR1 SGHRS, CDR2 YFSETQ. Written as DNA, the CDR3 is TGCGCCAGCAGCTTGAGGACAGACTATGGCTACACCTTC. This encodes CASSLRTDYGYTF.

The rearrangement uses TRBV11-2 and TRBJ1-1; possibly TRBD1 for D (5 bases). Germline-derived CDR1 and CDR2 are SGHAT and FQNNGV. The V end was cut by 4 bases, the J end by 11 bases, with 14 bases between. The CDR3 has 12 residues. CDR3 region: CASSSDPPGAFF. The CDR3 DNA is TGTGCCAGCAGCTCCGACCCACCAGGGGCTTTCTTT.

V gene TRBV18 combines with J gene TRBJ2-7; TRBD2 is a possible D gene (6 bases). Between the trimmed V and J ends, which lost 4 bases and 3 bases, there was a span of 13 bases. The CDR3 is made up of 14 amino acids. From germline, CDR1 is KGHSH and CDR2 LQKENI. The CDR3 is CASSLSGLFYEQYF. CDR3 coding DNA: TGTGCCAGCTCACTAAGTGGACTATTCTACGAGCAGTACTTC.

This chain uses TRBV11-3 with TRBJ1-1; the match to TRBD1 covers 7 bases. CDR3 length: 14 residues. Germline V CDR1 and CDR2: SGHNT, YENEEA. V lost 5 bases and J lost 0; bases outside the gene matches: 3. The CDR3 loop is CASSRGQMNTEAFF. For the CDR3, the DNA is TGTGCCAGCAGCCGGGGACAGATGAACACTGAAGCTTTCTTT. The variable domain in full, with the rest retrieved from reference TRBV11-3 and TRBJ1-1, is EAGVVQSPRYKIIEKKQPVAFWCNPISGHNTLYWYLQNLGQGPELLIRYENEEAVDDSQLPKDRFSAERLKGVDSTLKIQPAELGDSAVYLCASSRGQMNTEAFFGQGTRLTVV.

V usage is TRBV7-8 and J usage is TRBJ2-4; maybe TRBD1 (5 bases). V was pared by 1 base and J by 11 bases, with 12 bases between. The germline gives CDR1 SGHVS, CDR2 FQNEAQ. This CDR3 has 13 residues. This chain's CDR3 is CASSLDQTAVQYF. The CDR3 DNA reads TGTGCCAGCAGCTTAGATCAGACAGCAGTTCAGTACTTC. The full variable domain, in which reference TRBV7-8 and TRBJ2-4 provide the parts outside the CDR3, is GAGVSQSPRYKVAKRGQDVALRCDPISGHVSLFWYQQALGQGPEFLTYFQNEAQLDKSGLPSDRFFAERPEGSVSTLKIQRTQQEDSAVYLCASSLDQTAVQYFGAGTRLSVL.

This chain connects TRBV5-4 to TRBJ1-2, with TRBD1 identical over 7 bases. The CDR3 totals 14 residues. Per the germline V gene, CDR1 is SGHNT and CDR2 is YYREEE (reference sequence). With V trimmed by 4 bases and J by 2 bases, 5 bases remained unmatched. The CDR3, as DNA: TGTGCCAGCAGCATGGGGGACAGAAACTATGGCTACACCTTC. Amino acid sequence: CASSMGDRNYGYTF.

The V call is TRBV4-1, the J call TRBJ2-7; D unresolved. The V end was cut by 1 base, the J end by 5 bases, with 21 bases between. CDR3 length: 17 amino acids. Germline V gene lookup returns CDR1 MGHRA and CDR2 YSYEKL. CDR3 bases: TGCGCCAGCAGCCAAGCCCCATCCTCGAATTATCGGGACGAGCAGTACTTC. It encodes CASSQAPSSNYRDEQYF.

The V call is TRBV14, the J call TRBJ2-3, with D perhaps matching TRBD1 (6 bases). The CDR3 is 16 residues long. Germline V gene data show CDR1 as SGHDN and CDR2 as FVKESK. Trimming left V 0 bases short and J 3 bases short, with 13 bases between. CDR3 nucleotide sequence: TGTGCCAGCAGCCAAGATGGGGGCAGGGGTACAGATACGCAGTATTTT. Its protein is CASSQDGGRGTDTQYF.

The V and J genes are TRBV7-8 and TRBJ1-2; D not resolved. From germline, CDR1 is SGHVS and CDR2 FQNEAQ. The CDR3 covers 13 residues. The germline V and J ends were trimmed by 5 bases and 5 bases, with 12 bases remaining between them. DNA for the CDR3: TGTGCCAGCAGCCTCCCCCCAGGATATGGCTACACCTTC. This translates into CASSLPPGYGYTF.

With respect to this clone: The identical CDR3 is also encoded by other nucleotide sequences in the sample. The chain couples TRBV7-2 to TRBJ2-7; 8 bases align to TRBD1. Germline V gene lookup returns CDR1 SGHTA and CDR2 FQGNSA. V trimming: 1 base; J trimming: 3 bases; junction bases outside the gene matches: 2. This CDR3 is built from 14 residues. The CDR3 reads CASSLGTGYYEQYF. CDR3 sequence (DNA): TGTGCCAGCAGCTTAGGGACAGGGTACTACGAGCAGTACTTC.

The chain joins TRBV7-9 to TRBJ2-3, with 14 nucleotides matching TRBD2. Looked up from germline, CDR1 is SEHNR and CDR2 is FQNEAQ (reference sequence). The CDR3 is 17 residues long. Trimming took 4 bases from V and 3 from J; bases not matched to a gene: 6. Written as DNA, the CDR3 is TGTGCCAGCAGCTCAGGGACTAGCGGGAGAGTAACAGATACGCAGTATTTT. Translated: CASSSGTSGRVTDTQYF. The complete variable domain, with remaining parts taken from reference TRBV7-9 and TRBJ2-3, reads DTGVSQNPRHKITKRGQNVTFRCDPISEHNRLYWYRQTLGQGPEFLTYFQNEAQLEKSRLLSDRFSAERPKGSFSTLEIQRTEQGDSAMYLCASSSGTSGRVTDTQYFGPGTRLTVL.

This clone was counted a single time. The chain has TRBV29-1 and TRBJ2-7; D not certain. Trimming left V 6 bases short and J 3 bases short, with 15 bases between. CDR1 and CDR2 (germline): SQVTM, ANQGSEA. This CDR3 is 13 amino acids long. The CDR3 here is CSVKLANDYEQYF. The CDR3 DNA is TGCAGCGTCAAACTGGCAAATGACTACGAGCAGTACTTC.

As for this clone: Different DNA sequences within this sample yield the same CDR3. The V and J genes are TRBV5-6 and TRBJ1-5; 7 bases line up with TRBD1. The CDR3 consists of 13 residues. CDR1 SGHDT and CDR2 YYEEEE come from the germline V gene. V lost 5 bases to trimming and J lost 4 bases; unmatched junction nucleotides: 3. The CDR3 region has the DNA TGTGCCAGCAGTTTACAGGGGAATCAGCCCCAGCATTTT. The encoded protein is CASSLQGNQPQHF.

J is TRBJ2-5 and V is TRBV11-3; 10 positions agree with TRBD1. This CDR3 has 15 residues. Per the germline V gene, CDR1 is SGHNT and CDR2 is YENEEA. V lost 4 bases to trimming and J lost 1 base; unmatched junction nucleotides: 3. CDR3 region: CASSSGQGIQETQYF. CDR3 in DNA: TGTGCCAGCAGCTCGGGACAGGGGATCCAAGAGACCCAGTACTTC.

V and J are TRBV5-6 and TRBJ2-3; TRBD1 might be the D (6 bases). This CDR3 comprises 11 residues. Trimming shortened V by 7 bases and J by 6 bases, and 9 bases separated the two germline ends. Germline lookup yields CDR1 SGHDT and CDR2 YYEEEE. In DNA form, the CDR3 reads TGTGCCAGCGCAAGGGGGGATACGCAGTATTTT. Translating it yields CASARGDTQYF.

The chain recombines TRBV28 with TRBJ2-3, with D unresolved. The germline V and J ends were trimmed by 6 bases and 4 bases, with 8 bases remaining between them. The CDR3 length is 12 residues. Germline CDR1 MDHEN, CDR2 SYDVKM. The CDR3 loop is CASRTSADTQYF. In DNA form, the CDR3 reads TGTGCCAGCAGAACCAGCGCAGATACGCAGTATTTT.

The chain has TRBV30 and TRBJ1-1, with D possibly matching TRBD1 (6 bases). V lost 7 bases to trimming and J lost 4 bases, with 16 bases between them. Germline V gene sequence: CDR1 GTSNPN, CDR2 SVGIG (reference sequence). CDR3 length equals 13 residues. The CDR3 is CASYRQVRTEAFF. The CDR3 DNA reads TGTGCCTCATATCGACAGGTCCGCACTGAAGCTTTCTTT.

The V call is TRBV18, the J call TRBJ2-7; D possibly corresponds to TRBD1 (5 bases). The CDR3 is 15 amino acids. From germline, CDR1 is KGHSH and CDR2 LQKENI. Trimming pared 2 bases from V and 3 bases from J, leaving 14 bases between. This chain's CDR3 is CASSPGQQGGYEQYF. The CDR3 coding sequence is TGTGCCAGCTCACCAGGGCAGCAGGGTGGCTACGAGCAGTACTTC.

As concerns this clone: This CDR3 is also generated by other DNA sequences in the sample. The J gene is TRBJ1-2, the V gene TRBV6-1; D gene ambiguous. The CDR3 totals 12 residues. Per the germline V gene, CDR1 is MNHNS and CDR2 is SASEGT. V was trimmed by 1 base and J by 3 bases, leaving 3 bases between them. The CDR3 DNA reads TGTGCCAGCAGTGAAGTGGACTATGGCTACACCTTC. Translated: CASSEVDYGYTF.

The CDR3 DNA reads as TGTGCCAGCTCACAACAGGGGAGTAGCACTGAAGCTTTCTTT. As protein: CASSQQGSSTEAFF. The V and J genes are TRBV18 and TRBJ1-1; 7 bases align to TRBD1. Germline V gene lookup returns CDR1 KGHSH and CDR2 LQKENI. This CDR3 contains 14 residues. The V and J ends lost 4 bases and 4 bases, in that order; junction bases with no gene match: 6.

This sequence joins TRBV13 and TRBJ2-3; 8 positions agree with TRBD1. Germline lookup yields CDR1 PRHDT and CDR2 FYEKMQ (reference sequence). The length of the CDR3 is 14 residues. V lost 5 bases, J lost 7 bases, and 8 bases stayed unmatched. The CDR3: CASSRRQGHNTQYF. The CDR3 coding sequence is TGTGCCAGCAGCCGAAGACAGGGGCACAATACGCAGTATTTT.